The 21 T cell receptor beta chains in this list originate from one sample, sequenced in a study of T-cell memory formation after mild COVID-19. TCRdb re-called the 5' RACE reads with MiXCR, one entry per CDR3 protein. The table has under 450,000 distinct CDR3 sequences, around 14% seen once. The sample consisted of PBMCs or a T cell subset sorted from them (not recorded which). Source of these receptors: a young man who had mild COVID-19 (a few samples of this study predate the infection). Cell type and time point are not known.

This clonotype turned up a few times. V and J are TRBV5-1 and TRBJ2-3; D uncertain. The ends were cut back, 0 bases at V and 5 bases at J, with 10 bases in the middle. This CDR3 has 14 amino acids. CDR1 SGHRS and CDR2 YFSETQ come from the germline V gene. The CDR3 nucleotides read TGCGCCAGCAGCTTGGGTGGATTCGGAGATACGCAGTATTTT. It is translated as CASSLGGFGDTQYF.

The rearrangement joins TRBV20-1 to TRBJ2-1; D is uncertain. V was clipped by 4 bases and J by 4 bases, with 11 bases between them. The CDR3 is 13 amino acids. The V gene's germline CDR1 is DFQATT and CDR2 SNEGSKA (reference sequence). The CDR3, as DNA: TGCAGTGCTAACCTCGAGCTTTACAATGAGCAGTTCTTC. This encodes CSANLELYNEQFF.

To note about this clonotype: Sequence at one end of the junction differs from germline and may be a read error. The chain combines TRBV11-3 with TRBJ2-1, with 15 positions matching TRBD2. Germline V gene data show CDR1 as SGHNT and CDR2 as YENEEA. The CDR3 covers 19 residues. CDR3 in amino acids: CASSPRTSGGARSSNEQFF. For the CDR3, the DNA is TGTGCCAGCAGCCCCCGGACTAGCGGGGGGGCAAGGTCCTCCAATGAGCAGTTCTTC.

CDR3 region: CASSLAGQAGGWGGAQYF. Written as DNA, the CDR3 is TGTGCCAGCAGCTTAGCAGGCCAAGCGGGGGGTTGGGGCGGGGCCCAGTACTTC. The chain has TRBV7-2 and TRBJ2-5, with 9 positions matching TRBD2. This CDR3 is 18 amino acids long. Germline CDR1 and CDR2: SGHTA and FQGNSA. V shed 0 bases, J shed 9 bases, and the junction held 17 bases outside the gene matches.

This clonotype was seen more than once but under ten times. The chain carries TRBV20-1 and TRBJ1-2; D may be TRBD1 (5 bases). The germline CDR1 and CDR2 sequences are DFQATT and SNEGSKA (reference sequence). The CDR3 consists of 11 residues. CDR3 region: CRPDGGAGYTF. The CDR3 bases are TGCAGACCCGACGGGGGTGCTGGCTACACCTTC.

This clonotype was found many times. V gene TRBV5-6 combines with J gene TRBJ2-1; D is unresolved. This CDR3 comprises 16 residues. Trimming took 0 bases from V and 1 from J, leaving 11 bases between them. Germline V gene sequence: CDR1 SGHDT, CDR2 YYEEEE. Written as DNA, the CDR3 is TGTGCCAGCAGCTTGGGGCCCGGAACGTCCTACAATGAGCAGTTCTTC. Residues: CASSLGPGTSYNEQFF.

The rearrangement joins TRBV4-2 to TRBJ2-2, with no clear D. The germline CDR1 and CDR2 sequences are LGHNA and YNFKEQ. Trimming stripped 4 bases from V and 2 bases from J, with 8 bases between. The CDR3 contains 14 residues. CDR3: CASSLHSNTGELFF. CDR3 coding DNA: TGTGCCAGCAGCCTTCATTCCAACACCGGGGAGCTGTTTTTT.

The J gene is TRBJ2-1, the V gene TRBV5-6; 11 bases line up with TRBD2. V lost 3 bases to trimming and J lost 15 bases; unmatched junction nucleotides: 5. CDR1 is SGHDT, CDR2 YYEEEE, per germline. CDR3 length: 12 amino acids. The CDR3 coding sequence is TGTGCCAGCAGCTCTAGCGGGGGGCTCGGGTTCTTC. Protein product: CASSSSGGLGFF.

This clonotype was seen at least ten times. This rearrangement joins TRBV6-5 to TRBJ2-1; either TRBD1 or TRBD2 may supply D (6 bases each). CDR1 is MNHEY, CDR2 SVGAGI, per germline. The CDR3 sequence is 15 residues long. Trimming took 0 bases from V and 8 from J, leaving 14 bases between them. The CDR3 region is CASSYSYDGGYEQFF. The CDR3 DNA reads as TGTGCCAGCAGTTACTCGTATGACGGGGGCTATGAGCAGTTCTTC.

The table lists this clonotype with many counts. CDR3 nucleotide sequence: TGTGCCAGCACTATAGACAGGGGGAAAGAGACCCAGTACTTC. Translated, it gives CASTIDRGKETQYF. The chain joins TRBV2 to TRBJ2-5, with 9 positions matching TRBD1. The J segment lost 3 bases and the V segment lost 7 bases, leaving 6 bases of the junction unmatched. This CDR3 is 14 amino acids long. The germline V gene has CDR1 SNHLY and CDR2 FYNNEI. Using reference TRBV2 and TRBJ2-5 for the parts outside the CDR3, the full variable domain is EPEVTQTPSHQVTQMGQEVILRCVPISNHLYFYWYRQILGQKVEFLVSFYNNEISEKSEIFDDQFSVERPDGSNFTLKIRSTKLEDSAMYFCASTIDRGKETQYFGPGTRLLVL.

The gene calls are TRBV3-1 and TRBJ1-1; tentatively, D is TRBD1 (6 bases). V shed 9 bases and J shed 1 base, with 9 bases lying between them. This CDR3 comprises 12 residues. CDR1 is LGHDT, CDR2 YNNKEL, per germline (reference sequence). The CDR3 DNA reads as TGTGCCAGTACAGGGTGGAACACTGAAGCTTTCTTT. Protein product: CASTGWNTEAFF.

There are many counts of this clonotype. V and J are TRBV7-2 and TRBJ2-7; no firm D call. The CDR3 runs 12 residues. Trimming took 5 bases from V and 6 from J, leaving 11 bases between them. Germline V lookup: CDR1 SGHTA, CDR2 FQGNSA. CDR3 sequence (DNA): TGTGCCAGCAGCCTAACGACCTCCGAGCAGTACTTC. It specifies CASSLTTSEQYF.

The V gene is TRBV12-3 or TRBV12-4, the J gene TRBJ2-3, with TRBD1 matching over 8 bases. The CDR3 sequence is 15 residues long. V was clipped by 7 bases and J by 1 base; unmatched bases: 7. The CDR3 protein is CASINPDRGTDTQYF. CDR3 bases: TGTGCCAGCATTAACCCGGACAGGGGCACAGATACGCAGTATTTT.

There are many counts of this clonotype. J is TRBJ2-3 and V is TRBV7-2; 7 bases fit TRBD1. Germline V gives CDR1 SGHTA, CDR2 FQGNSA. J was trimmed by 4 bases and V by 3 bases; bases with no gene match: 10. This CDR3 is 16 amino acids long. CDR3 residues: CASSFLYRGGADTQYF. For the CDR3, the DNA is TGTGCCAGCAGCTTCCTCTACAGGGGTGGCGCAGATACGCAGTATTTT.

This clonotype was detected only once. This chain connects TRBV6-5 to TRBJ2-2; TRBD2 aligns across 9 bases. The CDR3 length is 16 residues. In germline, CDR1 is MNHEY, CDR2 SVGAGI. The V and J ends lost 7 bases and 0 bases, in that order; junction bases with no gene match: 6. The CDR3 DNA is TGTGCCAGCAATCGGGCTAGCGGGACGAACACCGGGGAGCTGTTTTTT. Its translation is CASNRASGTNTGELFF.

This clonotype occurred a few times. The chain is built from TRBV12-3 or TRBV12-4 and TRBJ1-1, with TRBD1 identical over 8 bases. The CDR3 is made up of 14 amino acids. J was trimmed by 4 bases and V by 7 bases; bases with no gene match: 8. Here the CDR3 DNA reads TGTGCCAGCACCTCTACAGGGGGTAGCACTGAAGCTTTCTTT. Translation gives CASTSTGGSTEAFF.

Ten or more counts support this clonotype. The chain carries TRBV5-1 and TRBJ2-1; either TRBD1 or TRBD2 may supply D (5 bases each). Germline CDR1 and CDR2: SGHRS and YFSETQ. The V gene lost 4 bases and the J gene lost 7 bases, with 21 bases spanning the gap. The CDR3 consists of 16 residues. CDR3 in DNA: TGCGCCAGCAGCCTCGTATCCGGGGACCCTGTAAATGAGCAGTTCTTC. This gives the protein CASSLVSGDPVNEQFF.

The CDR3 here is CAISLTDKNTEAFF. The CDR3 DNA follows: TGTGCCATCAGTTTGACAGACAAGAACACTGAAGCTTTCTTT. The chain uses TRBV10-3 and TRBJ1-1; a possible D gene is TRBD1 (5 bases). This CDR3 region has 14 residues. Trimming pared 5 bases from V and 1 base from J, leaving 11 bases between. Germline V gives CDR1 ENHRY, CDR2 SYGVKD.

This chain connects TRBV28 to TRBJ2-3, with 12 bases matching TRBD2. The V segment lost 8 bases and the J segment 1 base; nucleotides outside the gene matches: 4. The CDR3 contains 15 residues. CDR1 is MDHEN, CDR2 SYDVKM, per germline. The DNA for the CDR3 is TGTGCCAGCCACCGGACTAGCGGGGGCACAGATACGCAGTATTTT. This sequence encodes CASHRTSGGTDTQYF.

This CDR3 is CASRQGARGVTDTQYF. CDR3 DNA sequence: TGCGCCAGCAGACAGGGGGCGCGGGGGGTCACAGATACGCAGTATTTT. V gene TRBV4-1 combines with J gene TRBJ2-3, with a tentative D call TRBD1 (9 bases). CDR1 is MGHRA and CDR2 is YSYEKL in the germline V gene. The V gene lost 6 bases and the J gene lost 2 bases, with 18 bases spanning the gap. The CDR3 loop spans 16 amino acids.

This chain joins TRBV24-1 and TRBJ1-5; 9 bases fit TRBD1. Trimming at V came to 6 bases and at J to 3 bases, leaving 8 bases not matched to a gene. Germline CDR1 reads KGHDR; CDR2 reads SFDVKD. The CDR3 contains 16 residues. CDR3: CATSSAGTGINQPQHF. The CDR3 coding sequence is TGTGCCACCAGTTCCGCCGGGACAGGGATCAATCAGCCCCAGCATTTT.